This TCR beta chain was obtained from a study of a mutant IDH1 vaccine in newly diagnosed glioma (dated by TCRdb to about 2021). Context from the whole study: Patients received eight vaccinations in weeks 1, 3, 5, 7, 11, 15, 19 and 23, corresponding to visits V03 through V10. Vaccination was initiated 4-6 weeks after radiotherapy alone, or concurrently with temozolomide cycles in the chemotherapy-containing groups. Six visits were used for peripheral blood collection: V03 (baseline), V05, V07, V10, V12 and V13. For exploratory analyses, about two dozen treated patients had longitudinal TCRB deep sequencing done wherever samples were available. Before enrollment, patients had received standard therapy of radiotherapy alone, temozolomide alone, or radiochemotherapy with temozolomide; most received the combination. Of the 32 patients who were treated, about 60% were male and roughly 38% were female, and the mean age was approximately 40 years. Results the study describes overall, beyond this receptor: Immune responses induced by the vaccine were seen in over 90% of patients across multiple MHC alleles. PBMC samples for TCRB deep sequencing were selected based on availability. The authors stated that sample limitations prevented analyses of patient blood samples from being reproduced. Changes in the top peripheral T cell clonotypes picked up by TCRB sequencing did not appear to be linked to pseudoprogression.

To note about this clone: Its recognized antigen is unknown. There are no base qualities to consult, and no much larger clone falls within one base.

The intended sense of this specimen's time point label: week 23, last vaccination. Each vaccine dose was 300 ug of a 20-mer mutant IDH1 peptide in Montanide, given subcutaneously with topical imiquimod. Donors had newly diagnosed WHO grade 3 or 4 IDH1-mutant astrocytomas with loss of nuclear ATRX. The samples were drawn from NOA16, a multicentre, single-arm, open-label phase I trial in Germany that tested a mutant IDH1 peptide vaccine in humans for the first time. Genomic DNA for TCRB sequencing was isolated from EDTA blood with the DNeasy Blood and Tissue Kit. Library preparation was by the immunoSEQ multiplex PCR assay. The hsTCRB Kit was used according to the manufacturer's protocol to amplify rearranged TCR beta chain sequences. TCRB libraries were sequenced on an Illumina MiSeq. As for the original processing: Demultiplexing, trimming and gene mapping were performed with the kit vendor's proprietary platform. Entries here come from immuneACCESS through TCRdb and include only in-frame sequences with V and J called. Some clones fail to appear in such tables; in the studies checked, an unresolved V gene covers under half of the shortfall, and the cause of the remainder is unknown. V and J calls plus clone size are reproduced from that table; the DNA served to infer D and trimming. The sample has roughly 51,000 clones on record, about 81% of them singletons. The ten top clones hold around 8.9% of the sample.

CDR1 and CDR2 are drawn from the germline V gene: MNHEY, SVGAGI. CDR3 length: 14 amino acids, cysteine to phenylalanine. This entry keeps only the CDR3 DNA: 42 bases, framed from base 1. Trimmed from V: 6 bases; trimmed from J: 2 bases; junction bases lacking a gene match: 6. The input for sequencing was PBMCs, taken from a glioma patient whose treatment included an IDH1 peptide vaccine. The TCR sequence derives from a woman aged 40 to 50 with glioma. Some clones in this sample may be carry-over from other donors' samples. The chain is made from TRBV6-5 and TRBJ2-5; TRBD1 agrees with 7 junctional bases. The DNA sequence follows: TGTGCCAGCAGAGCCGGGACAGCACAAGAGACCCAGTACTTC. Its amino acids are CASRAGTAQETQYF.